The present T cell receptor (beta chain) was sequenced within a study of blood T cell repertoires in COVID-19. Looking at the study overall: There were acute and convalescent COVID-19 samples, and they came from the United States, Italy and Spain. T cells, B-cell-depleted T cells, or PBMCs supplied cDNA or gDNA.

It was during active infection that Seattle patients were enrolled and then longitudinally followed. This CDR3 comprises 16 residues. Germline CDR1 and CDR2: SGHAT and FQNNGV. After removal of 5 bases from V and 6 bases from J, the junction contained 12 bases not matched to a gene. The authors' processing: Estimation of nucleated cell counts was performed using reference gene primer amplification. The repertoire was sequenced with immunoSEQ multiplex PCR; TCRdb's copy has only in-frame clones and lacks some. The DNA gave D and trimming, while V, J and clone size come from that table. The sample lists about 220,000 clones, around 85% seen once, with 2% to 3% in the top ten.

This receptor was obtained from a woman in her seventies with COVID-19, enrolled during active disease. The sample was peripheral blood. The gene calls are TRBV11-2 and TRBJ2-1; TRBD2 matches 8 bases. CDR3 in amino acids: CASSIGLSGGTNEQFF. DNA of the CDR3: TGTGCCAGCAGCATTGGTCTATCGGGGGGGACCAATGAGCAGTTCTTC.